This T cell receptor (beta chain) was profiled in a study of vaccination and CD4 T cells after COVID-19. Study information: Participants, all vaccine recipients, received two doses of either BNT162b2 or mRNA-1273.

Documented treatment: roughly 10-day PBMC culture with coronavirus spike peptide pools or control peptides (ViraFEST assay). ViraFEST grew antigen-specific T cells using peptide pools, then sequenced TCRs. The CDR3 sequence is 16 residues long. Looked up from germline, CDR1 is MDHEN and CDR2 is SYDVKM. After removal of 3 bases from V and 1 base from J, the junction contained 2 bases not matched to a gene. With respect to this clonotype: Its antigen remains unidentified.

Oncomine TCR Beta short-read sequencing was applied to DNA from cultured CD4+ T cells. Each CDR3 protein gets one entry after TCRdb re-called the PCR reads with MiXCR. The sample consists of 9,000 to 13,000 distinct CDR3 sequences, around 21% of them appearing once. The sample consisted of CD4+ T cells from blood, cultured in vitro, taken after SARS-CoV-2 vaccination. The chain joins TRBV28 to TRBJ2-5; 13 nucleotides agree with TRBD2. The TCR comes from a human donor who had recovered from COVID-19. Here the CDR3 reads CASSLRTSGSQETQYF. CDR3 bases: TGTGCCAGCAGTTTGAGGACTAGCGGGAGCCAAGAGACCCAGTACTTC.